The 11 T cell receptor beta chains in this list originate from one sample, sequenced in a study of T cell repertoires in cytomegalovirus infection. These TCRs' antigens remain unknown. MiXCR, run by TCRdb on the reads, gives a single entry per CDR3 protein. The sample consists of 450,000 to 600,000 distinct CDR3 sequences, 30% to 40% of them appearing once. Source: cultured PBMCs, taken from culture after CMV antigen stimulation. The source of these receptors is a human donor in good health (CMV status not recorded). Some clones in this sample may be carry-over from other donors' samples.

This clonotype was found a few times. The chain links TRBV4-3 to TRBJ2-3; 8 nucleotides align to TRBD2. There are 18 residues in the CDR3. V lost 0 bases, J lost 4 bases, and 12 bases stayed unmatched. Looked up from germline, CDR1 is LGHNA and CDR2 is YSLEER. The CDR3 DNA reads as TGCGCCAGCAGCCAAGATACGTCAGCGGGAGCTAGGCCAGATACGCAGTATTTT. This codes for CASSQDTSAGARPDTQYF.

The chain couples TRBV4-1 to TRBJ1-6; D possibly corresponds to TRBD1 (6 bases). CDR1 and CDR2 from the germline V gene are MGHRA and YSYEKL. This CDR3 has 18 amino acids. V gave up 0 bases and J gave up 1 base, with 13 bases separating them. The CDR3 DNA is TGCGCCAGCAGCCAAGATACGCAGGGGTGGTCCTATAATTCACCCCTCCACTTT. Encoded protein: CASSQDTQGWSYNSPLHF.

This clonotype has only a few counts. This chain uses TRBV19 with TRBJ2-1, with D possibly matching TRBD2 (7 bases). This CDR3 region has 15 residues. The germline V and J ends were trimmed by 6 bases and 6 bases, with 18 bases remaining between them. The germline gives CDR1 LNHDA, CDR2 SQIVND (reference sequence). CDR3 loop: CASSWGASGLNEQFF. CDR3 coding DNA: TGTGCCAGTAGCTGGGGGGCTAGCGGCCTCAATGAGCAGTTCTTC.

CDR3 nucleotide sequence: TGTGCCAGCAGCTATTTCGCCAGCACTGAAGCTTTCTTT. It specifies CASSYFASTEAFF. The rearrangement joins TRBV7-2 to TRBJ1-1, with D unresolved. CDR1 and CDR2 from the germline V gene are SGHTA and FQGNSA. V lost 4 bases and J lost 4, with 10 bases in between. The CDR3 loop spans 13 amino acids.

The chain has TRBV7-3 and TRBJ2-5; 14 nucleotides agree with TRBD2. CDR1 is SGHTA, CDR2 FQGTGA, per germline. Trimming removed 5 bases from V and 4 bases from J; junction bases left unmatched: 9. The CDR3 runs to 17 residues. As DNA, the CDR3 is TGTGCCAGCAGCCCCCGTGGACTAGCGGGAGGAAGAGAGACCCAGTACTTC. Translation gives CASSPRGLAGGRETQYF.

The chain recombines TRBV7-3 with TRBJ2-3, with D hard to call. V lost 2 bases and J 8 bases, leaving 8 bases between the germline ends. The CDR3 is 12 residues long. Germline V gene data show CDR1 as SGHTA and CDR2 as FQGTGA. The CDR3 DNA sequence: TGTGCCAGCAGCTTATGGGGAAGTACGCAGTATTTT. This gives the protein CASSLWGSTQYF.

This clonotype was detected ten times or more. The V call is TRBV7-6, the J call TRBJ2-1; D remains ambiguous. Between the trimmed V and J ends, which lost 4 bases and 5 bases, there was a span of 15 bases. In germline, CDR1 is SGHVS, CDR2 FNYEAQ. The CDR3 extends over 15 amino acids. CDR3 coding DNA: TGTGCCAGCAGCTCAATAGGCGGCATAAACAATGAGCAGTTCTTC. It specifies CASSSIGGINNEQFF. Looking up the rest from reference TRBV7-6 and TRBJ2-1 gives the full variable domain: GAGVSQSPRYKVTKRGQDVALRCDPISGHVSLYWYRQALGQGPEFLTYFNYEAQQDKSGLPNDRFSAERPEGSISTLTIQRTEQRDSAMYRCASSSIGGINNEQFFGPGTRLTVL.

V gene TRBV6-2 or TRBV6-3 combines with J gene TRBJ2-7; perhaps TRBD2 as D (5 bases). CDR1 is MNHEY and CDR2 is SVGEGT in the germline V gene. The CDR3 extends over 12 amino acids. The CDR3 here is CPFGLSLGEQYV. Here the CDR3 DNA reads TGCCCTTTCGGACTCTCGCTGGGGGAGCAGTACGTC.

The chain couples TRBV28 to TRBJ2-7, with TRBD1 as a possible D gene (5 bases). This CDR3 region has 17 residues. V lost 7 bases, J lost 5 bases, and 27 bases lay in between. CDR1 and CDR2 (germline): MDHEN, SYDVKM. The CDR3 nucleotides read TGTGCCAGCACACCTAACAGGTGGGGCTCTGATGTGCACGAGCAGTACTTC. Protein sequence: CASTPNRWGSDVHEQYF.

The sample holds a few counts of this clonotype. V usage is TRBV7-2 and J usage is TRBJ2-2, with a possible D match to TRBD2 (5 bases). CDR3 length equals 14 residues. Germline lookup yields CDR1 SGHTA and CDR2 FQGNSA. The V gene lost 5 bases and the J gene lost 6 bases, with 13 bases spanning the gap. The CDR3 nucleotides read TGTGCCAGCAGCCGATGGACTGCGGCCGGGGAGCTGTTTTTT. Protein sequence: CASSRWTAAGELFF. Filled out from reference TRBV7-2 and TRBJ2-2, the complete variable domain reads GAGVSQSPSNKVTEKGKDVELRCDPISGHTALYWYRQSLGQGLEFLIYFQGNSAPDKSGLPSDRFSAERTGGSVSTLTIQRTQQEDSAVYLCASSRWTAAGELFFGEGSRLTVL.

In this sample, this clonotype turned up a few times. J is TRBJ2-3 and V is TRBV27; D possibly uses TRBD1 or TRBD2 (6 bases each). Trimming stripped 3 bases from V and 2 bases from J, with 12 bases between. This CDR3 contains 15 residues. Germline V CDR1 and CDR2: MNHEY, SMNVEV (reference sequence). CDR3 protein: CASSLRGAPTDTQYF. The CDR3 region has the DNA TGTGCCAGCAGTTTGAGGGGGGCCCCCACAGATACGCAGTATTTT.